A single sample is the source of the 2 T cell receptor beta chains below, sequenced in a study of radiation and T cells in renal cell carcinoma. Clones were sequenced by immunoSEQ multiplex PCR, and TCRdb holds only the in-frame ones, with some missing. The sample yields about 16,000 clones, roughly 57% seen once. As for treatment: treatment-naive control, cytoreductive nephrectomy. The sequenced sample was tumor tissue, obtained from a patient whose treatment was nephrectomy without radiotherapy. These receptors all come from a man aged 40-49 years with renal cell carcinoma.

The chain couples TRBV15 to TRBJ1-2, with TRBD1 as a possible D gene (5 bases). The CDR3 spans 15 residues. The ends were cut back, 6 bases at V and 3 bases at J, with 17 bases in the middle. Germline CDR1 LNHNV, CDR2 YYDKDF (reference sequence). CDR3: CATRTGRDRYYGYTF. CDR3 coding DNA: TGTGCCACCAGAACCGGCAGGGACCGATACTATGGCTACACCTTC.

This clone was detected only once. An end of the junction does not agree with germline; a read error may underlie this. The V call is TRBV10-2, the J call TRBJ2-7; no definite D call. Per the germline V gene, CDR1 is WSHSY and CDR2 is SAAADI. This CDR3 spans 10 amino acids. The CDR3 bases are TGCGCCAGCAGAGAGTACGAGCAGTACTTC. This codes for CASREYEQYF.